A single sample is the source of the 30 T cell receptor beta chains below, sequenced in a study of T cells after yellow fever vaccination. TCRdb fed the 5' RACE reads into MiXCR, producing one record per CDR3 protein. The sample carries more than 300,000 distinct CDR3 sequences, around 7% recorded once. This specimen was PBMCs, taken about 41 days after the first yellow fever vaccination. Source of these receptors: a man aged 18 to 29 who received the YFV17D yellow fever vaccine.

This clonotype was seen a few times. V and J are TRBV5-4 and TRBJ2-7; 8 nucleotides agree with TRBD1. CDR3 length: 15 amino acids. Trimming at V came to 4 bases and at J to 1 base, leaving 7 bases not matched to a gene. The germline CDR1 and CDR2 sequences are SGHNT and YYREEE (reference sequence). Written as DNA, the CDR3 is TGTGCCAGCAGCGGGGGACAGGTCCTTTCCTACGAGCAGTACTTC. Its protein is CASSGGQVLSYEQYF.

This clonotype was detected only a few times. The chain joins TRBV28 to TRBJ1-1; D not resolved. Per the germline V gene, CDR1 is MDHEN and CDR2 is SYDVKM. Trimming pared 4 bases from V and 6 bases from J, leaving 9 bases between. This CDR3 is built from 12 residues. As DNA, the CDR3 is TGTGCCAGCAGTTCCGCCACCCCTGAAGCTTTCTTT. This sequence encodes CASSSATPEAFF. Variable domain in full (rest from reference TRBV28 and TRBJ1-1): DVKVTQSSRYLVKRTGEKVFLECVQDMDHENMFWYRQDPGLGLRLIYFSYDVKMKEKGDIPEGYSVSREKKERFSLILESASTNQTSMYLCASSSATPEAFFGQGTRLTVV.

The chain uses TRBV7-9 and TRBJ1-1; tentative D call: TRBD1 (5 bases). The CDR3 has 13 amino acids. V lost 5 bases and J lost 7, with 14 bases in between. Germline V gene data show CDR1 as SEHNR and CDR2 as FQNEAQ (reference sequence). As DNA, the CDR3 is TGTGCCAGCAGCCGAAGAGGGGACCTTGAAGCTTTCTTT. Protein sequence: CASSRRGDLEAFF.

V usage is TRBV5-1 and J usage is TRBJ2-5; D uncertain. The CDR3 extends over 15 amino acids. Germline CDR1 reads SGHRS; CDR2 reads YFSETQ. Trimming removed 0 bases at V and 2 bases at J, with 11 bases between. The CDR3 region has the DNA TGCGCCAGCAGCTTGGGTTCGTCGGGTCAAGAGACCCAGTACTTC. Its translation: CASSLGSSGQETQYF.

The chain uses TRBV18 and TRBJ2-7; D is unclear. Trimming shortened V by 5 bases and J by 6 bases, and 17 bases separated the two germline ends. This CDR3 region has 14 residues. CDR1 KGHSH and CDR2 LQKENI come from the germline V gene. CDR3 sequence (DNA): TGTGCCAGCTCATCTTTAATGTCTGTGGGCGAGCAGTACTTC. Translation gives CASSSLMSVGEQYF.

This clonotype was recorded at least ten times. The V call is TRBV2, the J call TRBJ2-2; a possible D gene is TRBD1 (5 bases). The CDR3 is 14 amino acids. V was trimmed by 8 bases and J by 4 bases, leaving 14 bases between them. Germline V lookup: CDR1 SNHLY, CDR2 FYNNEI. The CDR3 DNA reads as TGTGCCAGCTTGAGTTCAGGGCTCACCGGGGAGCTGTTTTTT. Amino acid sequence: CASLSSGLTGELFF.

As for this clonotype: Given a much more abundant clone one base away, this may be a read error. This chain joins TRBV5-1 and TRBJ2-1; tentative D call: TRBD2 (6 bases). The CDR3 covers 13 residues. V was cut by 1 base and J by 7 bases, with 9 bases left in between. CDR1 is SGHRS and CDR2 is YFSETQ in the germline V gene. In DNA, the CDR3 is TGCGCCAGCAGCTTGACCGGGAGAAATGAGCAGTTCTTC. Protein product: CASSLTGRNEQFF.

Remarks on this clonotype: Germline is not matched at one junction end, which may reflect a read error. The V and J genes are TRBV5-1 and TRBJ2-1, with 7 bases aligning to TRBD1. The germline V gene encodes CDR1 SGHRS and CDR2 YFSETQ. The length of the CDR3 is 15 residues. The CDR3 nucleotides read TGCGCCAGCAGCTTGTACGGGGACAGATACAGTGAGCAGTTCTTC. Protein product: CASSLYGDRYSEQFF.

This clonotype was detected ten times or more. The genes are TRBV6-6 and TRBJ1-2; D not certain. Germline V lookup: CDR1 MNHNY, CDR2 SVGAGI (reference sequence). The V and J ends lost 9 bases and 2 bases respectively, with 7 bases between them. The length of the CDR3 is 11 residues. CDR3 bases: TGTGCCAGTTCGGTAAACTATGGCTACACCTTC. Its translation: CASSVNYGYTF.

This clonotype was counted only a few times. CDR3 bases: TGTGCCAGCAGTTACCGGGGACTAGCGTCGACCACAGATACGCAGTATTTT. This encodes CASSYRGLASTTDTQYF. V and J are TRBV6-2 or TRBV6-3 and TRBJ2-3, with 10 bases that match TRBD2. Trimming cost V 2 bases and J 2 bases; bases outside gene matches: 7. The CDR3 spans 17 residues. Looked up from germline, CDR1 is MNHEY and CDR2 is SVGEGT.

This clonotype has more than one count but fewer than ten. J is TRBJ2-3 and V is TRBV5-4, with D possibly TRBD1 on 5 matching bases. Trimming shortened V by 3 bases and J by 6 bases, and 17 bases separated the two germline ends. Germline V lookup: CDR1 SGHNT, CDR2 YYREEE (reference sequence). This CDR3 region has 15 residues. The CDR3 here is CASSSPKGAGDTQYF. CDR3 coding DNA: TGTGCCAGCAGCTCCCCTAAAGGGGCCGGGGATACGCAGTATTTT.

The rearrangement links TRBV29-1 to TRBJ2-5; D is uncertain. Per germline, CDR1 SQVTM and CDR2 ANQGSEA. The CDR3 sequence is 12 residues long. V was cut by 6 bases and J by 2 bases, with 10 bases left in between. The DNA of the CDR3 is TGCAGCGTCCTACATGATCAAGAGACCCAGTACTTC. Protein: CSVLHDQETQYF.

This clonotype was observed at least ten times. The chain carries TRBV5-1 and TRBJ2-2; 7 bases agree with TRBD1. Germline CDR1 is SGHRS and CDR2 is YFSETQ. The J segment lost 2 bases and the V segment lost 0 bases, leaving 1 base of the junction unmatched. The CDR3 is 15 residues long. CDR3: CASSLEGANTGELFF. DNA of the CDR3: TGCGCCAGCAGCTTGGAGGGGGCCAACACCGGGGAGCTGTTTTTT.

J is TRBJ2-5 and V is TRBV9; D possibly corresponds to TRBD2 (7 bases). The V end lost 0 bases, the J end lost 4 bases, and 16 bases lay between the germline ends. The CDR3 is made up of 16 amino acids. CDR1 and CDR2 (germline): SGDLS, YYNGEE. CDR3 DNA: TGTGCCAGCAGCGTAGAGGAGGGGGGAGGGCCAGAGACCCAGTACTTC. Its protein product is CASSVEEGGGPETQYF.

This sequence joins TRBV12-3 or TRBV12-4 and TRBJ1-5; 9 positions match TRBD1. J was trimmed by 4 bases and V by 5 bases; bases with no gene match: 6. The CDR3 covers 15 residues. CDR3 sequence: CASSPDGTGNQPQHF. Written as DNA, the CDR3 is TGTGCCAGCAGTCCAGACGGGACAGGGAATCAGCCCCAGCATTTT.

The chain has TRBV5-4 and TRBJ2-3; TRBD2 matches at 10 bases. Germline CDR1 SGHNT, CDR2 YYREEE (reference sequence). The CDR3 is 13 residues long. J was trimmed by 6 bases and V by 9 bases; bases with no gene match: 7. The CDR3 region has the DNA TGTGCCACATTAGCGGGGGGAATGGATACGCAGTATTTT. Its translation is CATLAGGMDTQYF.

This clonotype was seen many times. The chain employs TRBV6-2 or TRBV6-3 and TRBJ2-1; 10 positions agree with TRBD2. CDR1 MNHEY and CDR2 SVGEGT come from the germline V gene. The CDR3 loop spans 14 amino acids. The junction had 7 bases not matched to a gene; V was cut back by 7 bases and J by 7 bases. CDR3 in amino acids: CASTLAGAQNEQFF. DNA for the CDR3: TGTGCCAGCACCCTAGCGGGGGCTCAAAATGAGCAGTTCTTC.

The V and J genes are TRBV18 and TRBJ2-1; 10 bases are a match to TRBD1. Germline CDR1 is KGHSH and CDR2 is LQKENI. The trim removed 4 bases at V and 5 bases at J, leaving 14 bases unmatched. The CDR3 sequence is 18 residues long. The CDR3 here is CASSHPFGQGEPNNEQFF. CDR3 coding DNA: TGTGCCAGCTCACACCCATTCGGACAGGGGGAACCAAACAATGAGCAGTTCTTC.

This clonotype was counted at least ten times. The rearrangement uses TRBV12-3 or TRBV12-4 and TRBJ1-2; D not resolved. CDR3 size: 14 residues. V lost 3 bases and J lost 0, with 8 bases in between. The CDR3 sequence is CASSLASANYGYTF. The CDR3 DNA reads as TGTGCCAGCAGTTTGGCTTCGGCTAACTATGGCTACACCTTC.

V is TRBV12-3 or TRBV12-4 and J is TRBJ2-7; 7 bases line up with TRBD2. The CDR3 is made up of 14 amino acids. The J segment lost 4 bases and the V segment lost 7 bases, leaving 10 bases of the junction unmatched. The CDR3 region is CASNPGGIGYEQYF. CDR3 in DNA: TGTGCCAGCAACCCGGGGGGAATAGGGTACGAGCAGTACTTC.

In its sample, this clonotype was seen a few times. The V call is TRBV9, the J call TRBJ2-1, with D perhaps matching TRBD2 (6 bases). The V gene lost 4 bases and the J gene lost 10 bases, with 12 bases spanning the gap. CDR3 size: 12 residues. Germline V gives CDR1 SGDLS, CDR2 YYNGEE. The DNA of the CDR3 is TGTGCCAGCAGCTCTAGGGCGGGGGAGCAGTTCTTC. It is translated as CASSSRAGEQFF.

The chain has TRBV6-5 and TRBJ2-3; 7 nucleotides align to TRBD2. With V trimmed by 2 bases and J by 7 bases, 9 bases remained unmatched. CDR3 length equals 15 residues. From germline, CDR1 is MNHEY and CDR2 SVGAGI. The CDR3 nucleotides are TGTGCCAGCAGTTACCGGCTAGCGGTTCGAAATACGCAGTATTTT. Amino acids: CASSYRLAVRNTQYF.

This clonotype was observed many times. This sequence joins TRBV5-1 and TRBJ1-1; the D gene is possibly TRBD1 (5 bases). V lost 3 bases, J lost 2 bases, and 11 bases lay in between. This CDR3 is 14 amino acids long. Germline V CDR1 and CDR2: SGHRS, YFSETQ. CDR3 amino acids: CASSWGGGNTEAFF. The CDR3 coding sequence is TGCGCCAGCAGCTGGGGGGGAGGAAACACTGAAGCTTTCTTT.

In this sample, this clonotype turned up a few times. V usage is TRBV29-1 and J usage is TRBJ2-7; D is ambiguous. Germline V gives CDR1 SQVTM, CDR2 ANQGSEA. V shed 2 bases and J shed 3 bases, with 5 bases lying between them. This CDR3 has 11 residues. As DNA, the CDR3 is TGCAGCGTTGAAACAAACTACGAGCAGTACTTC. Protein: CSVETNYEQYF.

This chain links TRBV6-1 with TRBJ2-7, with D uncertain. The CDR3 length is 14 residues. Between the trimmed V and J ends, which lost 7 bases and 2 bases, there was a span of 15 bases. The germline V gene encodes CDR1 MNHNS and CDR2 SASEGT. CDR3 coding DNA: TGTGCCAGCAAAGAGGCACCTAACACCTACGAGCAGTACTTC. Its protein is CASKEAPNTYEQYF.

CDR3: CASSLAGGLADTQYF. Written as DNA, the CDR3 is TGTGCCTCATCACTAGCGGGGGGGCTAGCAGATACGCAGTATTTT. The genes are TRBV7-3 and TRBJ2-3; 13 nucleotides line up with TRBD2. This CDR3 region has 15 residues. The V gene end was trimmed by 11 bases and the J gene end by 4 bases; junction bases not matched to a gene: 9. The germline V gene encodes CDR1 SGHTA and CDR2 FQGTGA.

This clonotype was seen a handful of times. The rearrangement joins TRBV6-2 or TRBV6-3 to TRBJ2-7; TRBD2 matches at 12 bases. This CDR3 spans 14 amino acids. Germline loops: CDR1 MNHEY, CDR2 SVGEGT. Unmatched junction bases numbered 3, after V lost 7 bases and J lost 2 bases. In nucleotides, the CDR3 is TGTGCCAGCATAGGACTAGCGGGAACCTACGAGCAGTACGTC. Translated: CASIGLAGTYEQYV.

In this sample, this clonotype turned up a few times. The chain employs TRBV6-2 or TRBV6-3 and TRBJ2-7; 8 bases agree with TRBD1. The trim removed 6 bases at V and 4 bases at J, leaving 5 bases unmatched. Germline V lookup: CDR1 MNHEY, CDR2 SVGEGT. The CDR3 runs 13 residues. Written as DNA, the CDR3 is TGTGCCAGCAGGTCGGACAGGGTTTACGAGCAGTACTTC. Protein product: CASRSDRVYEQYF.

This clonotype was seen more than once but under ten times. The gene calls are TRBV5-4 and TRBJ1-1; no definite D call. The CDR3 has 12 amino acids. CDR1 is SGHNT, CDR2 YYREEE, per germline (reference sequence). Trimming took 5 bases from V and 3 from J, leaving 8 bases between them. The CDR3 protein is CASRGWDTEAFF. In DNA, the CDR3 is TGTGCCAGCAGGGGTTGGGACACTGAAGCTTTCTTT.

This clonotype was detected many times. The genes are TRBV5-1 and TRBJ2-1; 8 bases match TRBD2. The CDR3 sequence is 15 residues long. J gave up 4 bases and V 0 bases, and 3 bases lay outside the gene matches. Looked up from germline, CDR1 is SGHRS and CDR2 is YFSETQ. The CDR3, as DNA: TGCGCCAGCAGCTTGGTCGGGGGGGTGTACAATGAGCAGTTCTTC. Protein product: CASSLVGGVYNEQFF.